These 8 T cell receptor beta chains came from one sample sequenced in a study of identical twins. TCRdb re-derived calls from the 5' RACE reads in MiXCR, one entry per CDR3 protein. The sample has 420,000 or so distinct CDR3 sequences, about a fifth seen once. The specimen was naive T cells sorted from blood. Receptor source: a middle-aged man in good health.

The chain couples TRBV12-3 or TRBV12-4 to TRBJ2-1; tentative D call: TRBD2 (6 bases). This CDR3 is 14 amino acids long. With 5 bases removed from V and 8 bases from J, the gap between germline ends came to 16 bases. The CDR3 sequence is CASSTHGSSYEQFF. As DNA, the CDR3 is TGTGCCAGCAGTACACACGGGAGCTCGTATGAGCAGTTCTTC.

This clonotype was seen repeatedly, ten times or more. The rearrangement joins TRBV29-1 to TRBJ2-1; no clear D. CDR3 length: 10 residues. Germline V gene lookup returns CDR1 SQVTM and CDR2 ANQGSEA. Trimming took off 5 bases at V and 8 bases at J, with 7 bases between the two ends. CDR3 region: CSVRYDEQFF. CDR3 sequence (DNA): TGCAGCGTTAGGTACGATGAGCAGTTCTTC.

This clonotype was detected a few times. This chain connects TRBV5-6 to TRBJ2-1, with 7 bases fitting TRBD2. J gave up 6 bases and V 2 bases, and 5 bases lay outside the gene matches. The CDR3 runs 14 residues. The germline gives CDR1 SGHDT, CDR2 YYEEEE. CDR3 coding DNA: TGTGCCAGCAGCTTCCGCGGGGGAGGCAATGAGCAGTTCTTC. Residues: CASSFRGGGNEQFF.

At least ten counts were recorded for this clonotype. This sequence joins TRBV7-2 and TRBJ1-5; 8 nucleotides match TRBD1. The CDR3 is 16 residues long. Germline loops: CDR1 SGHTA, CDR2 FQGNSA. V was pared by 1 base and J by 12 bases, with 14 bases of the junction left unmatched. The CDR3 loop reads CASSLVGRGPFAGQHF. The CDR3 coding sequence is TGTGCCAGCAGCTTAGTGGGCAGGGGGCCATTCGCAGGCCAGCATTTT.

The chain is built from TRBV3-1 and TRBJ2-7; D ambiguous. V dropped 1 base and J dropped 5 bases, with 15 bases sitting between them. This CDR3 spans 15 amino acids. The germline V gene encodes CDR1 LGHDT and CDR2 YNNKEL (reference sequence). CDR3 protein: CASSQVEGPIDEQYF. The DNA of the CDR3 is TGTGCCAGCAGCCAAGTAGAAGGGCCAATCGACGAGCAGTACTTC.

This clonotype has ten or more counts. The chain couples TRBV6-1 to TRBJ2-7, with 12 bases fitting TRBD2. The J segment lost 4 bases and the V segment lost 6 bases, leaving 4 bases of the junction unmatched. The CDR3 consists of 14 residues. The V gene's germline CDR1 is MNHNS and CDR2 SASEGT. CDR3 amino acids: CASRTSGRMYEQYF. CDR3 nucleotides: TGTGCCAGCAGAACTAGCGGGAGGATGTACGAGCAGTACTTC.

The chain carries TRBV7-9 and TRBJ1-2; TRBD1 matches at 9 bases. V shed 6 bases and J 6 bases; nucleotides not matched to a gene: 5. This CDR3 contains 13 residues. CDR1 is SEHNR, CDR2 FQNEAQ, per germline (reference sequence). The CDR3 DNA reads as TGTGCCAGCAGACCCACAGGGGGCCATGGCTACACCTTC. Protein product: CASRPTGGHGYTF.

The chain carries TRBV12-3 or TRBV12-4 and TRBJ2-7; D unclear. The CDR3 spans 13 residues. Trimming pared 3 bases from V and 2 bases from J, leaving 8 bases between. The CDR3 loop is CASSFRKAYEQYF. The CDR3 bases are TGTGCCAGCAGTTTCAGGAAGGCCTACGAGCAGTACTTC.